The present entry profiles one TCR beta chain with its context. Study processing details: Amplified reference gene primers provided the basis for estimating nucleated cell counts. The method was immunoSEQ multiplex PCR; TCRdb's version includes in-frame clones alone and lacks a portion of them. V and J calls and clone size come straight from that table; D and trimming were deduced from the DNA. Of 55,000 to 80,000 clones listed, 82% were seen once; the top ten hold 15% to 20%. This specimen belongs to a study of blood T cell repertoires in COVID-19. Turning to the study itself: Acute and convalescent COVID-19 samples came from the United States, Italy and Spain. PBMCs, B-cell-depleted T cells, or T cells were the source of the cDNA or gDNA that made up the material.

This CDR3 region has 15 residues. CDR1 is LNHDA, CDR2 SQIVND, per germline (reference sequence). The V segment lost 3 bases and the J segment 2 bases; nucleotides outside the gene matches: 5. The receptor's source is an elderly man with active COVID-19. The chain joins TRBV19 to TRBJ2-3; 7 bases are shared with TRBD2. Input material: peripheral blood. CDR3 DNA: TGTGCCAGTAGTATGTGGCTAGCGGACACAGATACGCAGTATTTT. As protein: CASSMWLADTDTQYF.